One sample yielded the 9 T cell receptor beta chains listed below, sequenced in a study of T cells in Graves' hyperthyroidism and ophthalmopathy. TCR beta CDR3 sequences were amplified from RNA transcripts. The HTBI primer set served for first-round RT-PCR of the TCR CDR3. In TCRdb, the multiplex PCR reads were re-called with MiXCR into one record per CDR3 protein. The data contain under 250,000 distinct CDR3 sequences, almost 25% of them singletons. The sequenced sample was blood. These receptors were taken from a woman in her forties with Graves' ophthalmopathy.

This clonotype came up many times. The rearrangement uses TRBV28 and TRBJ2-5, with 7 positions matching TRBD2. Germline V gene sequence: CDR1 MDHEN, CDR2 SYDVKM. The CDR3 covers 13 residues. Trimming took 5 bases from V and 10 from J; bases not matched to a gene: 10. The CDR3 here is CASSLFQGGFQYF. Here the CDR3 DNA reads TGTGCCAGCAGTCTTTTCCAGGGAGGGTTCCAGTACTTC.

This clonotype appeared many times. The chain is built from TRBV2 and TRBJ1-1; D is uncertain. The CDR3 covers 13 residues. Germline V lookup: CDR1 SNHLY, CDR2 FYNNEI. The V end was cut by 6 bases, the J end by 1 base, with 9 bases between. The CDR3: CASSFKPNTEAFF. CDR3 DNA sequence: TGTGCCAGCAGCTTCAAACCGAACACTGAAGCTTTCTTT.

In its sample, this clonotype was seen many times. V and J are TRBV5-6 and TRBJ1-1; D unclear. Germline CDR1 SGHDT, CDR2 YYEEEE. Trimming shortened V by 3 bases and J by 11 bases, and 14 bases separated the two germline ends. This CDR3 region has 12 residues. CDR3 nucleotides: TGTGCCAGCAGCTCCGGACTCGATGGGGCTTTCTTT. It yields the protein CASSSGLDGAFF. The entire variable domain, with the rest obtained from reference TRBV5-6 and TRBJ1-1, is as follows: DAGVTQSPTHLIKTRGQQVTLRCSPKSGHDTVSWYQQALGQGPQFIFQYYEEEERQRGNFPDRFSGHQFPNYSSELNVNALLLGDSALYLCASSSGLDGAFFGQGTRLTVV.

This clonotype was counted many times. This chain connects TRBV5-1 to TRBJ2-2, with 7 bases lining up with TRBD1. V was pared by 3 bases and J by 4 bases, with 3 bases of the junction left unmatched. The CDR3 runs to 14 residues. CDR1 SGHRS and CDR2 YFSETQ come from the germline V gene. CDR3 DNA: TGCGCCAGCAGCTGGACAGGCGCCACCGGGGAGCTGTTTTTT. It specifies CASSWTGATGELFF.

This clonotype came up many times. The gene calls are TRBV29-1 and TRBJ2-5, with 8 bases lining up with TRBD2. This CDR3 spans 16 amino acids. Per the germline V gene, CDR1 is SQVTM and CDR2 is ANQGSEA. V lost 5 bases, J lost 5 bases, and 16 bases stayed unmatched. The CDR3 DNA reads as TGCAGCGTTCTCGGTAGAACTAGCGGAGGGGGGGAGACCCAGTACTTC. Protein: CSVLGRTSGGGETQYF.

This clonotype was detected many times. CDR3 residues: CASSLRMNTEAFF. DNA of the CDR3: TGTGCCAGCAGCCTTCGGATGAACACTGAAGCTTTCTTT. This chain links TRBV13 with TRBJ1-1; no clear D. V was shortened by 5 bases and J by 0 bases, with 7 bases between the two germline ends. The CDR3 runs 13 residues. From germline, CDR1 is PRHDT and CDR2 FYEKMQ (reference sequence).

This clonotype was counted at least ten times. The genes are TRBV30 and TRBJ1-2; TRBD1 matches 7 bases. CDR3 length equals 15 residues. Germline CDR1 and CDR2: GTSNPN and SVGIG (reference sequence). J was trimmed by 3 bases and V by 2 bases; bases with no gene match: 9. The chain's CDR3 is CAWSSRQGPYYGYTF. CDR3 DNA: TGTGCCTGGAGTTCCCGACAGGGACCTTACTATGGCTACACCTTC.

This clonotype was observed at least ten times. The chain carries TRBV15 and TRBJ1-5, with a weak D call TRBD1 (6 bases). CDR1 is LNHNV and CDR2 is YYDKDF in the germline V gene (reference sequence). CDR3 length: 17 amino acids. V was pared by 0 bases and J by 1 base, with 13 bases between. The CDR3 protein is CATSRDTGTSSNQPQHF. Here the CDR3 DNA reads TGTGCCACCAGCAGAGATACCGGGACATCGAGCAATCAGCCCCAGCATTTT.

This clonotype was picked up many times. This chain uses TRBV6-5 with TRBJ2-7; 9 bases are a match to TRBD1. The CDR3 covers 15 residues. Germline CDR1 and CDR2: MNHEY and SVGAGI. J lost 2 bases, V lost 2 bases, and 4 bases had no gene match. The DNA for the CDR3 is TGTGCCAGCAGTTACGGGACAGGGACTCCCTACGAGCAGTACTTC. Amino acids: CASSYGTGTPYEQYF.